This T cell receptor (beta chain) was sequenced for a study of shared clonotypes between healthy human individuals (dated by TCRdb to about 2020). For the study in its entirety: Two women and a few men aged 18 to 49 years were included in the cohort. For each donor, CD4 naive and CD4 memory were each given three plates, CD8 naive was given two plates, and CD8 memory was given one plate. The study deeply sequenced blood TCR repertoires of about five healthy adults to estimate repertoire size and the extent of clonotype sharing between individuals. Different laboratories and diverse techniques were used to prepare libraries and sequence TCR repertoires, to increase sequencing depth and limit assay-specific biases. Between about 0.8 and 9 billion PBMCs per donor were obtained by leukapheresis. Overall results and qualifications from the work: The small number of donors limited the genetic and exposure-history diversity represented. Clonotypes shared by all four sorted-subset donors showed higher generation probabilities than non-shared clonotypes. Sampling was limited to blood, and TCR repertoires in tissue likely differ from TCR repertoires in blood. Sharing across several donors was observed for approximately 4.6% of naive CD4, 3.5% of naive CD8, 2% to 2.5% of memory CD4, and about 0.39% of memory CD8 clonotypes. Incomplete sequencing was indicated by rarefaction of sorted-subset datasets, despite the large sequencing depth. Naive subsets generally had larger estimated clonotype richness than memory subsets. Pairwise subsampling led to the expectation that sequencing depth would affect the degree of clonotype sharing among donors.

The CDR3 starts with the cysteine, ends with the phenylalanine, and has 15 residues. Just CDR3 DNA is preserved here, 45 bases in frame from base 1. Via the germline V gene, CDR1 is MGHDK and CDR2 SYGVNS. The junction shows trimming of 7 bases on V and 3 bases on J, plus 15 bases between the germline ends. Using the deep immunoSEQ assay, multiplex PCR amplified TCR CDR3 regions from genomic DNA. Extracted genomic DNA from each cell subset was distributed evenly across all wells of several immunoSEQ 96-well plates, and each plate was treated as a replicate. For sorted subsets, roughly 200 ng of genomic DNA, equivalent to around 31,000 T cell genomes, went into each replicate PCR. The purified libraries were quantified using a Qubit 3.0 fluorometer, sized with a Bioanalyzer 2100, and then quantified again using the KAPA Library Quantification kit. Each immunoSEQ 96-well plate was sequenced on its own single-read 150-cycle Illumina NextSeq 550 flow cell. The original pipeline was this. Because the immunoSEQ output held only junctional sequences and lacked quality scores, the filtering could not match the filtering applied to full-length reads. To assign V/J genes and CDR3, sequences were annotated against IMGT germline references using PyIR, a Python wrapper for IgBLAST v1.9. Reads with weak V/J assignments (E-value above 1e-6), missing CDR3, stop codons, out-of-frame junctions, or ambiguous translated residues were removed. V3J clonotypes were defined as sequences sharing an identical inferred V gene, J gene, and CDR3 amino acid sequence. Percentage overlap between repertoires was computed as shared unique clonotypes divided by the size of the smaller repertoire. Repertoire richness was assessed with RTK rarefaction, the Chao1 estimator, and Recon v2.1 estimates of unobserved clonotypes. Generation probabilities were computed with OLGA for all TCRbeta clonotypes obtained by the gDNA method from a few donors. The source is immuneACCESS, and TCRdb retained only in-frame sequences with V and J called. Part of the clones is not carried over; for the studies checked, unresolved V genes explain less than half of this, and the remainder is unexplained. Clone size and V and J calls were adopted from that table, with D and trimming inferred from the DNA. A total of around 2.5 million clones appear in this sample, 93% of them only once. The ten most abundant clones make up 0.36% of the sample.

The donors were healthy, HIV-negative adults who had no recently reported acute infections or vaccinations. Every donor was a Caucasian adult residing in Nashville, Tennessee, USA. Magnetic negative selection was used to enrich CD4+ T cells, after which naive cells were positively selected on CD45RA and the negative fraction became the memory subset. After blood collection by leukapheresis, PBMCs were isolated using Ficoll-Histopaque density gradient centrifugation and then cryopreserved in the vapor phase of liquid nitrogen. Analytical flow cytometry was used to check the purity and quantity of each magnetically sorted T cell population. Genomic DNA was isolated from every sorted fraction and measured by UV absorbance on a Nanodrop 2000c. Comments on this clone: This clone's antigen is unknown. It has no much larger one-base neighbor in the sample; base qualities were not kept.

Here the chain combines TRBV25-1 and TRBJ2-2; the D gene is perhaps TRBD2, on 6 matching bases. Material: naive CD4+ T cells from PBMCs. Read against the paper, the sample's cell subset or site label means: CD45RA+ positively selected. This clonotype was obtained from a man aged 18 to 29 in good health. Some clones in this sample may be carry-over from other donors' samples. In nucleotides, the sequence is TGTGCCAGCATAAGCGGATGGGGGGACACCGGGGAGCTGTTTTTT. This is translated as CASISGWGDTGELFF.